The 18 T cell receptor beta chains reported below all come from one sample, sequenced in a study of T cells after yellow fever vaccination. TCRdb fed the 5' RACE reads into MiXCR, producing one record per CDR3 protein. The data show approximately 340,000 distinct CDR3 sequences, 8% to 10% seen once. The starting material was PBMCs, obtained on the day of the first yellow fever vaccination. The receptors here all came from a man aged 18 to 30 who received the YFV17D yellow fever vaccine.

J is TRBJ2-7 and V is TRBV15; a possible D gene is TRBD2 (6 bases). The CDR3 covers 14 residues. Germline V gene data show CDR1 as LNHNV and CDR2 as YYDKDF (reference sequence). The V end lost 0 bases, the J end lost 4 bases, and 10 bases lay between the germline ends. The CDR3 DNA follows: TGTGCCACCAGCAGAGATAGGGGACTGTACGAGCAGTACTTC. This sequence encodes CATSRDRGLYEQYF.

This chain connects TRBV6-5 to TRBJ2-2; weak D call: TRBD1 (5 bases). There are 15 residues in the CDR3. Trimming removed 0 bases at V and 6 bases at J, with 11 bases between. The germline V gene encodes CDR1 MNHEY and CDR2 SVGAGI. The CDR3 reads CASSYSSPGPGELFF. As DNA, the CDR3 is TGTGCCAGCAGTTACTCCTCACCAGGGCCCGGGGAGCTGTTTTTT.

This clonotype has a handful of counts. The V call is TRBV7-3, the J call TRBJ2-1; TRBD2 matches 11 bases. Trimming took 6 bases from V and 4 from J; bases not matched to a gene: 8. Germline V gives CDR1 SGHTA, CDR2 FQGTGA. The CDR3 contains 16 residues. CDR3 bases: TGTGCCAGCAGACAAACCGGGACTAGCGGATACAATGAGCAGTTCTTC. This encodes CASRQTGTSGYNEQFF. The full variable domain, its missing parts supplied by reference TRBV7-3 and TRBJ2-1, is GAGVSQTPSNKVTEKGKYVELRCDPISGHTALYWYRQSLGQGPEFLIYFQGTGAADDSGLPNDRFFAVRPEGSVSTLKIQRTERGDSAVYLCASRQTGTSGYNEQFFGPGTRLTVL.

The sample holds a few counts of this clonotype. The chain uses TRBV5-1 and TRBJ1-2, with 8 positions matching TRBD1. The germline gives CDR1 SGHRS, CDR2 YFSETQ. Losses at the gene ends were 0 bases for V and 7 bases for J; bases not matched to a gene: 2. The CDR3 has 13 residues. The CDR3 nucleotides are TGCGCCAGCAGCTTGGGGACAGGGCTTGGCTACACCTTC. This gives the protein CASSLGTGLGYTF.

This clonotype appeared a few times. V is TRBV4-1 and J is TRBJ2-3, with D possibly matching TRBD1 (6 bases). The CDR3 runs 16 residues. The germline V gene has CDR1 MGHRA and CDR2 YSYEKL. Trimming removed 1 base at V and 0 bases at J, with 11 bases between. CDR3 loop: CASSQATGASTDTQYF. The CDR3 DNA follows: TGCGCCAGCAGCCAAGCGACAGGCGCTAGCACAGATACGCAGTATTTT.

There are a few counts of this clonotype. The genes are TRBV12-3 or TRBV12-4 and TRBJ1-4; TRBD1 is a possible D gene (6 bases). The CDR3 spans 14 residues. The V end lost 3 bases, the J end lost 10 bases, and 15 bases lay between the germline ends. The CDR3 DNA sequence: TGTGCCAGCAGTTTTGGGGGGGCGCACAGAAAACTGTTTTTT. Protein product: CASSFGGAHRKLFF.

This clonotype was detected a few times. The chain has TRBV9 and TRBJ1-2, with a tentative D call TRBD1 (6 bases). V was shortened by 2 bases and J by 0 bases, with 14 bases between the two germline ends. Germline CDR1 SGDLS, CDR2 YYNGEE. This CDR3 comprises 16 residues. In DNA, the CDR3 is TGTGCCAGCAGCGTGCAGTCTCGGGGGCCTAACTATGGCTACACCTTC. The encoded protein is CASSVQSRGPNYGYTF.

This clonotype was seen only a few times. The CDR3 here is CASSSNRGADTQYF. Here the CDR3 DNA reads TGTGCCAGCAGCTCGAACAGGGGGGCAGATACGCAGTATTTT. The chain is built from TRBV11-2 and TRBJ2-3; 8 bases are a match to TRBD1. The CDR3 extends over 14 amino acids. J was trimmed by 4 bases and V by 4 bases; bases with no gene match: 4. The germline gives CDR1 SGHAT, CDR2 FQNNGV.

This clonotype has ten or more counts. This chain connects TRBV7-2 to TRBJ1-5; no reliable D call. The CDR3 has 14 residues. Per germline, CDR1 SGHTA and CDR2 FQGNSA. The ends were cut back, 5 bases at V and 5 bases at J, with 13 bases in the middle. The CDR3: CASSLGSLHQPQHF. CDR3 coding DNA: TGTGCCAGCAGCCTAGGGAGTTTACATCAGCCCCAGCATTTT.

The chain joins TRBV6-5 to TRBJ1-5; possibly TRBD1 for D (5 bases). The CDR3 is 13 residues long. V dropped 0 bases and J dropped 7 bases, with 7 bases sitting between them. The V gene's germline CDR1 is MNHEY and CDR2 SVGAGI. The CDR3 coding sequence is TGTGCCAGCAGTTACTCGAACAGGCAGCCCCAGCATTTT. Translating it yields CASSYSNRQPQHF.

This chain links TRBV18 with TRBJ1-4; D possibly corresponds to TRBD1 (5 bases). CDR3 length: 13 amino acids. Germline V gene lookup returns CDR1 KGHSH and CDR2 LQKENI. Trimming took 3 bases from V and 8 from J, leaving 10 bases between them. The CDR3 loop is CASSPGRQEKLFF. The CDR3 DNA follows: TGTGCCAGCTCACCCGGGCGACAGGAAAAACTGTTTTTT.

This clonotype was seen ten or more times. This chain joins TRBV9 and TRBJ2-5; D possibly uses TRBD1 or TRBD2 (5 bases each). The CDR3 length is 17 residues. In germline, CDR1 is SGDLS, CDR2 YYNGEE. V lost 0 bases and J 1 base, leaving 16 bases between the germline ends. CDR3 coding DNA: TGTGCCAGCAGCGTAGGGAAGGGACCCAGGGTCCAAGAGACCCAGTACTTC. Residues: CASSVGKGPRVQETQYF.

The CDR3 loop reads CASSLVGRSADTQYF. Here the CDR3 DNA reads TGTGCCAGCAGCTTAGTGGGGAGGTCGGCAGATACGCAGTATTTT. The chain uses TRBV7-8 and TRBJ2-3, with a possible D match to TRBD2 (6 bases). The CDR3 runs 15 residues. Germline CDR1 and CDR2: SGHVS and FQNEAQ. Trimming took 1 base from V and 4 from J, leaving 12 bases between them.

The sample holds many counts of this clonotype. The chain combines TRBV7-9 with TRBJ2-3, with D hard to call. The V end was cut by 4 bases, the J end by 1 base, with 15 bases between. The CDR3 loop spans 16 amino acids. Germline values: CDR1 SEHNR, CDR2 FQNEAQ (reference sequence). CDR3 amino acids: CASSSYSAPGTDTQYF. In DNA form, the CDR3 reads TGTGCCAGCAGCTCCTACTCGGCCCCCGGCACAGATACGCAGTATTTT.

About this clonotype itself: This sequence may be a read error, since a much larger clone differs from it by one base. This chain joins TRBV10-3 and TRBJ2-7; possible D gene TRBD1, 5 bases. CDR3 size: 13 residues. Trimming took 4 bases from V and 6 from J, leaving 13 bases between them. From germline, CDR1 is ENHRY and CDR2 SYGVKD. CDR3 residues: CAISATDSGEQYV. The CDR3 DNA sequence: TGTGCCATCAGTGCCACAGACAGTGGCGAGCAGTACGTC.

This clonotype appeared a few times. This sequence joins TRBV7-2 and TRBJ2-1; TRBD1 might be the D (5 bases). The V end lost 5 bases, the J end lost 9 bases, and 20 bases lay between the germline ends. This CDR3 region has 15 residues. The germline CDR1 and CDR2 sequences are SGHTA and FQGNSA. Here the CDR3 DNA reads TGTGCCAGCAGCCCAAGCCCCAGGGTTAGTAGTGAGCAGTTCTTC. Translated: CASSPSPRVSSEQFF.

The V gene is TRBV7-2, the J gene TRBJ2-5, with 7 bases matching TRBD2. The CDR3 has 15 residues. With 2 bases clipped from V and 5 bases from J, the junction kept 8 bases outside the gene matches. Germline V gene sequence: CDR1 SGHTA, CDR2 FQGNSA. This CDR3 reads CASSLFGLVGETQYF. CDR3 nucleotide sequence: TGTGCCAGCAGCTTATTCGGACTAGTCGGGGAGACCCAGTACTTC.

This clonotype has more than one count but fewer than ten. The chain recombines TRBV7-9 with TRBJ1-2; TRBD1 matches at 7 bases. V dropped 6 bases and J dropped 2; count of bases not matched to a gene: 3. The CDR3 runs 13 residues. Germline V gene sequence: CDR1 SEHNR, CDR2 FQNEAQ (reference sequence). For the CDR3, the DNA is TGTGCCAGCAGGCGGGACAGCAACTATGGCTACACCTTC. Residues: CASRRDSNYGYTF. Combining the CDR3 with reference TRBV7-9 and TRBJ1-2 gives the whole variable domain DTGVSQNPRHKITKRGQNVTFRCDPISEHNRLYWYRQTLGQGPEFLTYFQNEAQLEKSRLLSDRFSAERPKGSFSTLEIQRTEQGDSAMYLCASRRDSNYGYTFGSGTRLTVV.